This entry features one T cell receptor beta chain sequence. This entry comes from a study of blood T cells in healthy people across ages. The CDR3 is 16 amino acids. Trimming removed 3 bases from V and 6 bases from J, with 20 bases in between. A J-beta primer mix and a sample-barcoded 5' primer were used in a second PCR of roughly 7 to 12 cycles. TCRdb itself ran the 5' RACE reads through MiXCR, one entry per CDR3 protein. The sample consists of about 1 million distinct CDR3 sequences, around 43% of them appearing once. Sequencing input: blood. This TCR derives from a woman aged 60-70 years in good health. The chain carries TRBV12-3 or TRBV12-4 and TRBJ1-2, with D unresolved. CDR3 DNA sequence: TGTGCCAGCAGTTTTTTCGGCAGGTCACGGCAAAATGGCTACACCTTC. As protein: CASSFFGRSRQNGYTF.